Detailed here is one T cell receptor (beta chain). The CDR3 consists of 16 residues. Germline-derived CDR1 and CDR2 are SGHAT and FQNNGV. V lost 3 bases and J lost 5; bases outside the gene matches: 8. The assay was immunoSEQ multiplex PCR, and TCRdb's table has in-frame clones only and misses some. Here the sample spans more than 55,000 clones, 94% being singletons. The data were obtained in a study of T cell changes during pregnancy in multiple sclerosis. The sequence was obtained from a female donor with multiple sclerosis, enrolled in a pregnancy study. The sequencing used CD8+ T cells from peripheral blood mononuclear cells, collected in the third trimester of pregnancy. The chain employs TRBV11-2 and TRBJ2-5; TRBD2 matches 11 bases. CDR3 amino acids: CASSLRLAGTRETQYF. The DNA for the CDR3 is TGTGCCAGCAGCTTGCGACTAGCGGGGACAAGGGAGACCCAGTACTTC.